The 27 T cell receptor beta chains below come from one sample, sequenced in a study of chemoradiotherapy in HPV16-positive cancers. Data came from immunoSEQ multiplex PCR; TCRdb stores just in-frame clones and leaves some out. Of around 12,000 clones listed, around 90% were seen once; the top ten hold roughly 6.1%. The sequenced sample was blood, obtained from a patient who underwent chemoradiotherapy. These TCRs come from a human donor with HPV-associated anogenital cancer.

The J gene is TRBJ1-2, the V gene TRBV30; 7 bases agree with TRBD1. Germline CDR1 is GTSNPN and CDR2 is SVGIG (reference sequence). This CDR3 has 13 residues. J was trimmed by 2 bases and V by 4 bases; bases with no gene match: 4. The CDR3 sequence is CAWNGQVNYGYTF. CDR3 sequence (DNA): TGTGCCTGGAACGGACAGGTCAACTATGGCTACACCTTC.

The table lists this clone with a count of one. J is TRBJ1-2 and V is TRBV29-1, with TRBD1 matching 8 bases. The CDR3 length is 12 residues. V shed 7 bases, J shed 8 bases, and the junction held 9 bases outside the gene matches. The germline V gene encodes CDR1 SQVTM and CDR2 ANQGSEA. CDR3 sequence reads: CSGAGGSGGYTF. DNA for the CDR3: TGCAGCGGCGCAGGGGGCTCGGGAGGCTACACCTTC.

The chain employs TRBV5-1 and TRBJ1-1; D not certain. Trimming took 1 base from V and 6 from J, leaving 10 bases between them. The CDR3 has 13 amino acids. The germline V gene has CDR1 SGHRS and CDR2 YFSETQ. The CDR3 nucleotides read TGCGCCAGCAGCTTGACCCAAGCCGCTGAAGCTTTCTTT. Protein sequence: CASSLTQAAEAFF.

Concerning this clone: Within the sample, other DNA sequences also encode this same CDR3. The chain has TRBV9 and TRBJ1-4; no definite D call. The V gene's germline CDR1 is SGDLS and CDR2 YYNGEE. Deletions cut 0 bases from V and 0 bases from J, with 3 bases between. The CDR3 extends over 14 amino acids. The CDR3 reads CASSVGTTNEKLFF. For the CDR3, the DNA is TGTGCCAGCAGCGTAGGAACAACTAATGAAAAACTGTTTTTT.

This clone was seen only a few times. The gene calls are TRBV18 and TRBJ1-5; D unclear. The length of the CDR3 is 12 residues. With 3 bases removed from V and 3 bases from J, the gap between germline ends came to 3 bases. CDR1 and CDR2 from the germline V gene are KGHSH and LQKENI. The CDR3 loop is CASSPYNQPQHF. The CDR3, as DNA: TGTGCCAGCTCACCTTACAATCAGCCCCAGCATTTT. Looking up the rest from reference TRBV18 and TRBJ1-5 gives the full variable domain: NAGVMQNPRHLVRRRGQEARLRCSPMKGHSHVYWYRQLPEEGLKFMVYLQKENIIDESGMPKERFSAEFPKEGPSILRIQQVVRGDSAAYFCASSPYNQPQHFGDGTRLSIL.

CDR3 sequence reads: CASSIQNTQYF. The CDR3 nucleotides read TGTGCCAGTAGTATTCAGAATACGCAGTATTTT. This rearrangement joins TRBV19 to TRBJ2-3, with D hard to call. Germline V gene sequence: CDR1 LNHDA, CDR2 SQIVND (reference sequence). Trimming cost V 3 bases and J 7 bases, with 5 bases left between them. The CDR3 is 11 amino acids.

The V gene is TRBV6-5, the J gene TRBJ1-4, with 9 bases fitting TRBD1. The CDR3 loop spans 15 amino acids. CDR1 is MNHEY, CDR2 SVGAGI, per germline. The trim removed 6 bases at V and 6 bases at J, leaving 8 bases unmatched. In nucleotides, the CDR3 is TGTGCCAGCAGGCCCGCCGGGACAGGGCATGAAAAACTGTTTTTT. Translated: CASRPAGTGHEKLFF.

The chain carries TRBV6-5 and TRBJ1-6; TRBD1 might be the D (5 bases). Germline V CDR1 and CDR2: MNHEY, SVGAGI. Between the trimmed V and J ends, which lost 2 bases and 6 bases, there was a span of 8 bases. CDR3 length: 14 amino acids. For the CDR3, the DNA is TGTGCCAGCAGTTACGGGGGGATTAATTCACCCCTCCACTTT. Protein: CASSYGGINSPLHF.

The gene calls are TRBV2 and TRBJ1-2; D is unresolved. Germline loops: CDR1 SNHLY, CDR2 FYNNEI. The CDR3 extends over 11 amino acids. The V gene lost 2 bases and the J gene lost 3 bases, with 1 base spanning the gap. The CDR3 sequence: CASSEYYGYTF. In DNA form, the CDR3 reads TGTGCCAGCAGTGAATACTATGGCTACACCTTC.

The J gene is TRBJ1-4, the V gene TRBV2; weak D call: TRBD1 (6 bases). In germline, CDR1 is SNHLY, CDR2 FYNNEI. The CDR3 extends over 15 amino acids. Trimming removed 8 bases from V and 8 bases from J, with 21 bases in between. CDR3 residues: CASGLGGARGEKLFF. DNA of the CDR3: TGTGCCAGCGGGTTAGGGGGGGCGCGCGGAGAAAAACTGTTTTTT.

The chain uses TRBV11-2 and TRBJ2-1; 7 bases are a match to TRBD1. Germline V gene lookup returns CDR1 SGHAT and CDR2 FQNNGV. CDR3 length equals 13 residues. The trim removed 3 bases at V and 7 bases at J, leaving 3 bases unmatched. CDR3 amino acids: CASSLRGRNEQFF. The CDR3 region has the DNA TGTGCCAGCAGCTTGAGGGGGCGAAATGAGCAGTTCTTC.

The rearrangement joins TRBV4-2 to TRBJ2-3; 12 bases align to TRBD2. Germline V gene data show CDR1 as LGHNA and CDR2 as YNFKEQ. The CDR3 is 17 residues long. The V segment lost 4 bases and the J segment 0 bases; nucleotides outside the gene matches: 5. CDR3 nucleotides: TGTGCCAGCAGCCCCGGAGGGACTAGCGGGAGCACAGATACGCAGTATTTT. It is translated as CASSPGGTSGSTDTQYF.

V usage is TRBV5-6 and J usage is TRBJ1-1, with a tentative D call TRBD1 (5 bases). V lost 6 bases to trimming and J lost 10 bases, with 16 bases between them. This CDR3 has 12 amino acids. Germline V lookup: CDR1 SGHDT, CDR2 YYEEEE. The CDR3 here is CASKRGRNLAFF. In DNA form, the CDR3 reads TGTGCCAGCAAGAGGGGTCGTAATTTAGCTTTCTTT.

The chain uses TRBV5-6 and TRBJ2-5; 9 bases match TRBD1. V dropped 2 bases and J dropped 5; count of bases not matched to a gene: 4. The germline V gene encodes CDR1 SGHDT and CDR2 YYEEEE. The CDR3 consists of 14 residues. The CDR3 DNA sequence: TGTGCCAGCAGCTTAAGCGGGACAGGGGAGACCCAGTACTTC. Its protein product is CASSLSGTGETQYF.

This chain joins TRBV30 and TRBJ2-5; 10 nucleotides agree with TRBD2. V shed 1 base and J 2 bases; nucleotides not matched to a gene: 4. This CDR3 has 15 amino acids. CDR1 is GTSNPN and CDR2 is SVGIG in the germline V gene (reference sequence). The CDR3 sequence is CAWSAGTSAQETQYF. DNA of the CDR3: TGTGCCTGGAGTGCCGGGACTAGCGCGCAAGAGACCCAGTACTTC.

The CDR3: CASSLLVTGRGEQYV. The CDR3, as DNA: TGTGCCAGCAGCTTGTTAGTCACAGGGAGGGGCGAGCAGTACGTC. The rearrangement links TRBV5-5 to TRBJ2-7; perhaps TRBD2 as D (7 bases). V was trimmed by 1 base and J by 6 bases, leaving 17 bases between them. Germline lookup yields CDR1 SGHKS and CDR2 YYEKEE (reference sequence). The CDR3 loop spans 15 amino acids.

The chain is built from TRBV6-5 and TRBJ1-5; 7 bases map to TRBD1. The CDR3 length is 16 residues. Germline CDR1 reads MNHEY; CDR2 reads SVGAGI. The V segment lost 4 bases and the J segment 2 bases; nucleotides outside the gene matches: 8. CDR3 in amino acids: CASSSLDRVGNQPQHF. The CDR3 region has the DNA TGTGCCAGCAGTTCCTTAGACAGGGTTGGCAATCAGCCCCAGCATTTT.

The V and J genes are TRBV4-2 and TRBJ2-1; D is unclear. Germline V gene lookup returns CDR1 LGHNA and CDR2 YNFKEQ. V lost 2 bases and J lost 5, with 4 bases in between. This CDR3 contains 12 residues. Written as DNA, the CDR3 is TGTGCCAGCAGCCAAAGCAACAATGAGCAGTTCTTC. This encodes CASSQSNNEQFF.

The chain uses TRBV25-1 and TRBJ1-2, with a tentative D call TRBD1 (6 bases). The CDR3 has 17 amino acids. V was clipped by 4 bases and J by 6 bases, with 24 bases between them. CDR1 and CDR2 (germline): MGHDK, SYGVNS. The chain's CDR3 is CASSVRGAHFLSDGYTF. CDR3 sequence (DNA): TGTGCCAGCAGTGTGCGGGGGGCCCATTTTCTTTCGGATGGCTACACCTTC.

The V gene is TRBV2, the J gene TRBJ2-5; possibly TRBD1 or TRBD2 for D (5 bases each). CDR3 length: 13 residues. Trimming pared 11 bases from V and 4 bases from J, leaving 17 bases between. The V gene's germline CDR1 is SNHLY and CDR2 FYNNEI. The CDR3 sequence is CAGARGTGETQYF. The CDR3 DNA sequence: TGTGCCGGGGCACGGGGTACGGGAGAGACCCAGTACTTC.

The rearrangement uses TRBV2 and TRBJ1-6, with 7 bases fitting TRBD1. V lost 3 bases to trimming and J lost 8 bases; unmatched junction nucleotides: 10. Germline CDR1 SNHLY, CDR2 FYNNEI. CDR3 length: 16 residues. The CDR3: CASSEAGDRVDSPLHF. CDR3 DNA: TGTGCCAGCAGTGAGGCGGGTGACAGGGTGGATTCACCCCTCCACTTT.

The chain joins TRBV6-5 to TRBJ1-1; D might be TRBD1 (6 bases). The germline V gene encodes CDR1 MNHEY and CDR2 SVGAGI. CDR3 length: 15 residues. V was clipped by 0 bases and J by 6 bases, with 14 bases between them. The CDR3 DNA is TGTGCCAGCAGTTACTCGAAGGGGAGGGGGTCTGAAGCTTTCTTT. Translating gives CASSYSKGRGSEAFF.

The chain couples TRBV5-6 to TRBJ1-3; 7 bases map to TRBD1. The J segment lost 4 bases and the V segment lost 1 base, leaving 8 bases of the junction unmatched. The V gene's germline CDR1 is SGHDT and CDR2 YYEEEE. The CDR3 consists of 16 residues. DNA of the CDR3: TGTGCCAGCAGCTTGAAGACCAGGACAGGCGGAAACACCATATATTTT. This sequence encodes CASSLKTRTGGNTIYF.

In this sample, this clone turned up a few times. The V and J genes are TRBV7-9 and TRBJ2-3; D gene unclear. Germline lookup yields CDR1 SEHNR and CDR2 FQNEAQ (reference sequence). CDR3 length: 15 amino acids. V lost 5 bases, J lost 4 bases, and 16 bases lay in between. In DNA form, the CDR3 reads TGTGCCAGCAGCCCCCAGAGTTGGTCGGCAGATACGCAGTATTTT. Translated: CASSPQSWSADTQYF.

The rearrangement joins TRBV6-5 to TRBJ1-1; tentative D call: TRBD1 (5 bases). There are 12 residues in the CDR3. V lost 2 bases to trimming and J lost 8 bases, with 9 bases between them. Germline CDR1 and CDR2: MNHEY and SVGAGI. This chain's CDR3 is CASSYPGHEAFF. CDR3 sequence (DNA): TGTGCCAGCAGTTACCCAGGGCACGAAGCTTTCTTT.

V gene TRBV25-1 combines with J gene TRBJ1-2; maybe TRBD1 (6 bases). Trimming shortened V by 5 bases and J by 6 bases, and 22 bases separated the two germline ends. CDR1 and CDR2 from the germline V gene are MGHDK and SYGVNS. CDR3 length: 16 residues. In DNA, the CDR3 is TGTGCCAGCAGTCCATATAGTACAGGGTCCCCGGATGGCTACACCTTC. Its protein product is CASSPYSTGSPDGYTF.

The V gene is TRBV11-2, the J gene TRBJ2-1, with TRBD2 matching over 8 bases. Trimming cost V 5 bases and J 9 bases; bases outside gene matches: 6. Germline V gene data show CDR1 as SGHAT and CDR2 as FQNNGV. The CDR3 loop spans 13 amino acids. The CDR3 loop is CASSVPGTSEQFF. The DNA of the CDR3 is TGTGCCAGCAGCGTACCCGGGACTAGTGAGCAGTTCTTC.